The rows below give T cell receptor beta chains drawn from one sample of a study of T cells in Graves' hyperthyroidism and ophthalmopathy. TCRdb reprocessed the multiplex PCR reads with MiXCR, giving one entry per CDR3 protein. The sample lists about 510,000 distinct CDR3 sequences, approximately 14% occurring once. The specimen sequenced was blood. The receptors shown here come from a middle-aged woman with Graves' hyperthyroidism. CDR3s include the opening cysteine and the closing phenylalanine or tryptophan. Fields, in order: clone size, D gene, V gene, J gene, CDR3 protein, CDR3 DNA. The D gene is left open where the match is weak. Clone size is shown for a subset of rows, as once, few, many or a class of expanded clone.

clone size: NA; D gene: NA; V gene: TRBV29-1; J gene: TRBJ1-2; CDR3 protein: CSVDPSSGMSYTF; CDR3 DNA: TGCAGCGTTGACCCTTCGTCGGGGATGAGCTACACCTTC
clone size: NA; D gene: NA; V gene: TRBV20-1; J gene: TRBJ1-1; CDR3 protein: CSAREGKNSVNTEAFF; CDR3 DNA: TGCAGTGCTAGAGAAGGGAAGAATAGTGTTAACACTGAAGCTTTCTTT
clone size: NA; D gene: NA; V gene: TRBV5-5; J gene: TRBJ2-7; CDR3 protein: CASSLEGNRPYEQYF; CDR3 DNA: TGTGCCAGCAGCCTTGAGGGTAACCGGCCCTACGAGCAGTACTTC
clone size: NA; D gene: TRBD2; V gene: TRBV15; J gene: TRBJ2-1; CDR3 protein: CATLLAGADNEQFF; CDR3 DNA: TGTGCCACGCTACTAGCGGGAGCTGACAATGAGCAGTTCTTC
clone size: many; D gene: NA; V gene: TRBV11-2; J gene: TRBJ1-2; CDR3 protein: CASSLEGRGYGYTF; CDR3 DNA: TGTGCCAGCAGCTTAGAAGGCAGGGGCTATGGCTACACCTTC
clone size: few; D gene: NA; V gene: TRBV10-3; J gene: TRBJ1-5; CDR3 protein: CAISDWDSNQPQHF; CDR3 DNA: TGTGCCATCAGTGATTGGGATAGCAATCAGCCCCAGCATTTT
clone size: NA; D gene: TRBD2; V gene: TRBV5-1; J gene: TRBJ2-1; CDR3 protein: CASSWGLAVPGGNEQFF; CDR3 DNA: TGCGCCAGCAGCTGGGGACTAGCGGTACCAGGGGGCAATGAGCAGTTCTTC
clone size: many; D gene: TRBD1; V gene: TRBV28; J gene: TRBJ1-2; CDR3 protein: CAGTSGGANYGYTF; CDR3 DNA: TGTGCCGGCACCTCAGGGGGCGCAAACTATGGCTACACCTTC
clone size: few; D gene: NA; V gene: TRBV15; J gene: TRBJ1-5; CDR3 protein: CATSRDLEGNQPQHF; CDR3 DNA: TGTGCCACCAGCAGAGATCTGGAGGGCAATCAGCCCCAGCATTTT
clone size: many; D gene: NA; V gene: TRBV6-1; J gene: TRBJ1-1; CDR3 protein: CASSDILKLEAFF; CDR3 DNA: TGTGCCAGCAGTGACATCCTTAAATTAGAAGCTTTCTTT
clone size: many; D gene: NA; V gene: TRBV28; J gene: TRBJ2-5; CDR3 protein: CASSPTDRPRETQYF; CDR3 DNA: TGTGCCAGCAGTCCTACGGACAGACCCAGAGAGACCCAGTACTTC
clone size: many; D gene: NA; V gene: TRBV28; J gene: TRBJ1-1; CDR3 protein: CASSLLGRGGTEAFF; CDR3 DNA: TGTGCCAGCAGTTTATTGGGCAGGGGAGGCACTGAAGCTTTCTTT
clone size: NA; D gene: TRBD2; V gene: TRBV6-1; J gene: TRBJ2-5; CDR3 protein: CASTGTREQETQYF; CDR3 DNA: TGTGCCAGCACCGGGACTAGAGAACAAGAGACCCAGTACTTC
clone size: NA; D gene: TRBD2; V gene: TRBV4-1; J gene: TRBJ2-3; CDR3 protein: CASSPTSGRAGKTDTQYF; CDR3 DNA: TGCGCCAGCAGCCCTACTAGCGGGAGGGCCGGGAAGACAGATACGCAGTATTTT
clone size: many; D gene: TRBD2; V gene: TRBV24-1; J gene: TRBJ2-5; CDR3 protein: CATSPGVAGVRETQYF; CDR3 DNA: TGTGCCACCAGTCCCGGTGTAGCGGGAGTAAGAGAGACCCAGTACTTC
clone size: many; D gene: TRBD1; V gene: TRBV7-2; J gene: TRBJ1-6; CDR3 protein: CASSTRPGRGFNSPLHF; CDR3 DNA: TGTGCCAGCAGCACACGCCCCGGCAGGGGGTTTAATTCACCCCTCCACTTT
clone size: many; D gene: NA; V gene: TRBV30; J gene: TRBJ1-5; CDR3 protein: CAWRESGNQPQHF; CDR3 DNA: TGTGCCTGGAGGGAGTCAGGCAATCAGCCCCAGCATTTT
clone size: few; D gene: NA; V gene: TRBV7-9; J gene: TRBJ2-3; CDR3 protein: CASSLKVGIWDTQYF; CDR3 DNA: TGTGCCAGCAGCTTAAAAGTCGGAATTTGGGATACGCAGTATTTT
clone size: few; D gene: NA; V gene: TRBV19; J gene: TRBJ2-2; CDR3 protein: CASSPGTLAGELFF; CDR3 DNA: TGTGCCAGTAGTCCCGGGACTCTCGCGGGGGAGCTGTTTTTT
clone size: NA; D gene: TRBD1; V gene: TRBV3-1; J gene: TRBJ1-5; CDR3 protein: CASSQGIGGGHQPQHF; CDR3 DNA: TGTGCCAGCAGCCAAGGAATCGGAGGGGGCCATCAGCCCCAGCATTTT
clone size: NA; D gene: NA; V gene: TRBV29-1; J gene: TRBJ1-1; CDR3 protein: CSVDEAFF; CDR3 DNA: TGCAGCGTGGATGAAGCTTTCTTT
clone size: many; D gene: NA; V gene: TRBV6-1; J gene: TRBJ2-1; CDR3 protein: CASSRGAGNEQFF; CDR3 DNA: TGTGCCAGCAGCCGAGGGGCGGGGAATGAGCAGTTCTTC